One T cell receptor beta chain is described in this entry. Naive CD8 isolation took CD45RO-negative cells positively selected for CCR7 and excluded terminally differentiated effector memory CD45RA+ cells. The data stem from a study of shared clonotypes between healthy human individuals. TCRdb's table, derived via immunoSEQ multiplex PCR, lists solely in-frame clones and lacks some. The top ten hold roughly 1% of the sample, which has millions of clones, about 94% seen once. The sequence derives from a man aged 18 to 29 in good health. The sequenced sample was naive CD8+ T cells sorted from blood.

CDR3 residues: CASSLGITTGGWWETQYF. CDR3 sequence (DNA): TGTGCCAGCAGCTTAGGGATCACGACAGGGGGATGGTGGGAGACCCAGTACTTC. The V and J genes are TRBV7-9 and TRBJ2-5, with TRBD1 matching over 9 bases. V lost 1 base, J lost 5 bases, and 14 bases stayed unmatched. This CDR3 region has 18 residues. CDR1 and CDR2 from the germline V gene are SEHNR and FQNEAQ (reference sequence).